This record looks at one TCR beta chain sequence and its context. The sample is drawn from a study of blood T cells in healthy people across ages. The trim removed 5 bases at V and 11 bases at J, leaving 9 bases unmatched. The germline gives CDR1 MNHNS, CDR2 SASEGT. The CDR3 has 13 residues. Researchers isolated at least 7 million PBMCs per sample. For the second PCR, which ran for about 6 to 11 cycles, a sample-barcoded 5' primer and a J-beta primer mix were used. From the 5' RACE reads, TCRdb called clonotypes with MiXCR, one entry per CDR3 protein. The sample shows over a million distinct CDR3 sequences, approximately 60% of them seen only once.

The chain couples TRBV6-1 to TRBJ2-1; 7 bases are shared with TRBD1. The sequencing sample was made of blood. This receptor was identified in a man younger than 30 in good health. The CDR3 DNA reads TGTGCCAGCAGTTGGAGACAGGGTCACAAGCAGTTCTTC. Translating gives CASSWRQGHKQFF.